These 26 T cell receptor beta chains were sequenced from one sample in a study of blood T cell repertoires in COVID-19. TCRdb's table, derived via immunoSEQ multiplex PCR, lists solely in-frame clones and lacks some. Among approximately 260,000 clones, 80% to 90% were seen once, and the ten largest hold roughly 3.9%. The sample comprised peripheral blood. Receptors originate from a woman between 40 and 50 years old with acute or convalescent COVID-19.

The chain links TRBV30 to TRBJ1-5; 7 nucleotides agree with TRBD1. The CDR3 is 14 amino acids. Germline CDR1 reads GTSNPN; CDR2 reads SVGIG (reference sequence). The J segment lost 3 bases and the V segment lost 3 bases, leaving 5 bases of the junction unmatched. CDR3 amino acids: CAWSEGQINQPQHF. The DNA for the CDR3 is TGTGCCTGGAGCGAGGGACAGATCAATCAGCCCCAGCATTTT.

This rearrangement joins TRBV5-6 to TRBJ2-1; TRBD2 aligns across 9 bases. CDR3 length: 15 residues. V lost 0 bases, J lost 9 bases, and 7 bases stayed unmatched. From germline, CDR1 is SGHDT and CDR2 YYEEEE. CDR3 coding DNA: TGTGCCAGCAGCTTGGACGGGACTAGCTTCTTTGAGCAGTTCTTC. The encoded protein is CASSLDGTSFFEQFF.

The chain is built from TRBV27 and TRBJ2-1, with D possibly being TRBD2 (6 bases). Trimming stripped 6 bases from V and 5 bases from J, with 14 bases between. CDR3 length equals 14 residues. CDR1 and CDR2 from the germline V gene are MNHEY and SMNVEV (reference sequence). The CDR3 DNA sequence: TGTGCCAGCAGCTGGGGGGAGTGGGACAATGAGCAGTTCTTC. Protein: CASSWGEWDNEQFF.

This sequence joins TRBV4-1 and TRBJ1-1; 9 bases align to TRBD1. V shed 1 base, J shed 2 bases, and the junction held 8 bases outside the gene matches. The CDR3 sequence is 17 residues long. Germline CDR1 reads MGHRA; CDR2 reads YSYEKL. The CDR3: CASSQVLRTGENTEAFF. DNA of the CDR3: TGCGCCAGCAGCCAAGTTTTGCGGACAGGGGAAAACACTGAAGCTTTCTTT.

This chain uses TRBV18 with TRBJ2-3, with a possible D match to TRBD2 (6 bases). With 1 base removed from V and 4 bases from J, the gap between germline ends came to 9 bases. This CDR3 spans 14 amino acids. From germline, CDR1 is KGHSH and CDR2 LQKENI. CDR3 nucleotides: TGTGCCAGCTCACCACTATCGGGGGCAGATACGCAGTATTTT. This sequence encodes CASSPLSGADTQYF. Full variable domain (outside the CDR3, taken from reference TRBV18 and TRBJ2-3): NAGVMQNPRHLVRRRGQEARLRCSPMKGHSHVYWYRQLPEEGLKFMVYLQKENIIDESGMPKERFSAEFPKEGPSILRIQQVVRGDSAAYFCASSPLSGADTQYFGPGTRLTVL.

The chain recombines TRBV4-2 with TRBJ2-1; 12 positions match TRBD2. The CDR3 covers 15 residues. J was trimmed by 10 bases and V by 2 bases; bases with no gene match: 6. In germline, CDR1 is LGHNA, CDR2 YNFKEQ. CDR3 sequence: CASSQLLAGGREQFF. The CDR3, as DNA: TGTGCCAGCAGCCAACTACTAGCGGGGGGACGAGAGCAGTTCTTC.

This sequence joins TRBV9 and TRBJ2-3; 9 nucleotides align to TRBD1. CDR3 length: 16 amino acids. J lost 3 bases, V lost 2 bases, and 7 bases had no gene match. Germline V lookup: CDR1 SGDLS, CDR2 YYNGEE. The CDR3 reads CASSVRTGAGTDTQYF. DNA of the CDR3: TGTGCCAGCAGCGTTAGGACAGGGGCTGGGACAGATACGCAGTATTTT.

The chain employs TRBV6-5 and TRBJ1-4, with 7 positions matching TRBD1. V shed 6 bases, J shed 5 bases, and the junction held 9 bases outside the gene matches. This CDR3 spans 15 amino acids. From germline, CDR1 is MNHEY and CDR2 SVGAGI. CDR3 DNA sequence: TGTGCCAGCAGACGGATGGGACAGAGCAATGAAAAACTGTTTTTT. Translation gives CASRRMGQSNEKLFF.

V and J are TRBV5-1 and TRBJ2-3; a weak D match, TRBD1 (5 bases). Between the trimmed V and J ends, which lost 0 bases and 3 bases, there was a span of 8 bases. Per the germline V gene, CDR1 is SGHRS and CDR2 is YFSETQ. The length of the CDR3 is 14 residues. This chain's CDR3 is CASSLARATDTQYF. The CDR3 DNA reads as TGCGCCAGCAGCTTGGCCAGGGCAACAGATACGCAGTATTTT.

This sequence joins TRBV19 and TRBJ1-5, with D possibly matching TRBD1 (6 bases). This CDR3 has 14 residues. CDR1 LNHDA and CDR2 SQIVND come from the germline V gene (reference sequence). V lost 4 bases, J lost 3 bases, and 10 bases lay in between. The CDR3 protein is CASSRTVDNQPQHF. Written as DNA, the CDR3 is TGTGCCAGTAGTAGGACAGTAGACAATCAGCCCCAGCATTTT.

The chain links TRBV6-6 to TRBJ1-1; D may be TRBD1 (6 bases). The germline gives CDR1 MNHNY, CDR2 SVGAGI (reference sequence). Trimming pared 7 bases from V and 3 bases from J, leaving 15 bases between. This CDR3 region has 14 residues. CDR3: CASTRTVRDTEAFF. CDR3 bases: TGTGCCAGCACCCGGACAGTACGAGACACTGAAGCTTTCTTT.

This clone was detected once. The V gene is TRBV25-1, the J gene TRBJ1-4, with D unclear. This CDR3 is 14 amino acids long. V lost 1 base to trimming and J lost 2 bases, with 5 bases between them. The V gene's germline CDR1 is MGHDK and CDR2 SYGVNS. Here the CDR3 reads CASSESETNEKLFF. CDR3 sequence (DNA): TGTGCCAGCAGTGAATCTGAGACTAATGAAAAACTGTTTTTT.

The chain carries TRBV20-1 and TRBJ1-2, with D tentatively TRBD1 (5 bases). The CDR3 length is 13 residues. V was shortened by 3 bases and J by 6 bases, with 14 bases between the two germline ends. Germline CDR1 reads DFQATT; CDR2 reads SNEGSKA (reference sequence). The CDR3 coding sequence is TGCAGTGCTAGTGTCGGAGAGGACAATGGCTACACCTTC. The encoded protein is CSASVGEDNGYTF.

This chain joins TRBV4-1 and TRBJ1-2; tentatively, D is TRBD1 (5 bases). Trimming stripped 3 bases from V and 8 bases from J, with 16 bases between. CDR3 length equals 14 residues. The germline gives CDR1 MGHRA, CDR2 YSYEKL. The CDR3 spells CASSQTAGGTGYTF. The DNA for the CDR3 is TGCGCCAGCAGCCAGACAGCCGGGGGTACCGGCTACACCTTC.

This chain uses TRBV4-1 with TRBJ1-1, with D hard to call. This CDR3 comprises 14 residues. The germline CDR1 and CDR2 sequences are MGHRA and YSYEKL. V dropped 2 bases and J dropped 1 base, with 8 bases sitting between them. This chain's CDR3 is CASSQSRGNTEAFF. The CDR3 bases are TGCGCCAGCAGCCAATCCCGGGGGAACACTGAAGCTTTCTTT.

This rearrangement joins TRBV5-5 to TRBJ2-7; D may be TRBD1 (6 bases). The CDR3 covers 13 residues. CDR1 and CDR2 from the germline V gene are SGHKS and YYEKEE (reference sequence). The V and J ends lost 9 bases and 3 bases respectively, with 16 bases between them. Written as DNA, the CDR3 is TGTGCCAACGCTACAGGGTTTCACTACGAGCAGTACGTC. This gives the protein CANATGFHYEQYV.

The CDR3 protein is CASTRTPDQPQHF. The CDR3, as DNA: TGTGCCAGCACCCGGACTCCCGATCAGCCCCAGCATTTT. The chain has TRBV12-3 or TRBV12-4 and TRBJ1-5; D remains ambiguous. V was pared by 7 bases and J by 5 bases, with 12 bases between. This CDR3 comprises 13 residues.

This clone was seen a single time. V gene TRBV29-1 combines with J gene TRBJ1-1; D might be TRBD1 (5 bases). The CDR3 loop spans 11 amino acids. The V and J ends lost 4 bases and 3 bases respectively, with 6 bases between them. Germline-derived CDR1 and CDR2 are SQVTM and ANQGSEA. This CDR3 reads CSVGGYTEAFF. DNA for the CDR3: TGCAGCGTTGGGGGCTACACTGAAGCTTTCTTT.

The CDR3 nucleotides are TGCGCCAGCAGCGATCAAGGGGCCTGGGAGACCCAGTACTTC. It translates to CASSDQGAWETQYF. The chain links TRBV4-1 to TRBJ2-5; D possibly corresponds to TRBD1 (5 bases). There are 14 residues in the CDR3. Germline V gene sequence: CDR1 MGHRA, CDR2 YSYEKL. Trimming took 5 bases from V and 5 from J, leaving 15 bases between them.

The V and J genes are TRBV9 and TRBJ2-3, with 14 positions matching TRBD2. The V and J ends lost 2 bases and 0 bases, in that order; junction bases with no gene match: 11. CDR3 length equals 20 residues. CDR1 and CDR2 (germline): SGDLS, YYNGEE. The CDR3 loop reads CASSVILGLAGALSTDTQYF. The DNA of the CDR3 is TGTGCCAGCAGCGTCATCCTGGGACTAGCGGGGGCCCTTAGCACAGATACGCAGTATTTT.

The CDR3 is CATSDFGRKPGDTQYF. CDR3 DNA sequence: TGTGCCACCAGTGATTTTGGGCGCAAACCAGGAGATACGCAGTATTTT. This chain joins TRBV24-1 and TRBJ2-3; D gene unclear. The CDR3 is 16 residues long. Trimming took 1 base from V and 5 from J, leaving 15 bases between them. Per germline, CDR1 KGHDR and CDR2 SFDVKD.

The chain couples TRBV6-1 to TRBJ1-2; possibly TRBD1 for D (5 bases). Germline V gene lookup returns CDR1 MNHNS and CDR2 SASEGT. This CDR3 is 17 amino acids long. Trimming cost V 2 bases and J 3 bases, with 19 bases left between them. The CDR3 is CASSERKRWGTYYGYTF. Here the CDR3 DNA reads TGTGCCAGCAGTGAACGGAAGAGGTGGGGGACTTACTATGGCTACACCTTC.

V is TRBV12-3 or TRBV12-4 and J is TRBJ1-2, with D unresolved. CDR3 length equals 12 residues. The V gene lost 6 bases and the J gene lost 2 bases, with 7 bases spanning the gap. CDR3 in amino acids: CASSPTNYGYTF. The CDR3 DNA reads TGTGCCAGCAGCCCTACCAACTATGGCTACACCTTC.

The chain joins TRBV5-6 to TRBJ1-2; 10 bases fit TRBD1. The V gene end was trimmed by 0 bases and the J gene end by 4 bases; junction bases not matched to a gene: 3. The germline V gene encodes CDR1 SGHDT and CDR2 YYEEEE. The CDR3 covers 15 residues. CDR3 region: CASSLGTGGIYGYTF. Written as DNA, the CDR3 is TGTGCCAGCAGCTTGGGGACAGGGGGAATCTATGGCTACACCTTC.

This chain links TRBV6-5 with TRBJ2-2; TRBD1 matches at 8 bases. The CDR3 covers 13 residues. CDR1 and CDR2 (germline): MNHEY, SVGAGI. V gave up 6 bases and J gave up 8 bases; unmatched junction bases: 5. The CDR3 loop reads CASRGQASGELFF. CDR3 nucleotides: TGTGCCAGCAGGGGACAGGCTTCGGGGGAGCTGTTTTTT.

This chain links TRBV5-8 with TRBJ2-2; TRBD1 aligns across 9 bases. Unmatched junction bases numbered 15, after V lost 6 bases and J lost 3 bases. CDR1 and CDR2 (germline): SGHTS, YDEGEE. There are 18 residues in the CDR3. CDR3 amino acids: CASIERGTGSIDTGELFF. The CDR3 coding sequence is TGTGCCAGCATCGAGCGTGGGACAGGGAGTATAGACACCGGGGAGCTGTTTTTT.